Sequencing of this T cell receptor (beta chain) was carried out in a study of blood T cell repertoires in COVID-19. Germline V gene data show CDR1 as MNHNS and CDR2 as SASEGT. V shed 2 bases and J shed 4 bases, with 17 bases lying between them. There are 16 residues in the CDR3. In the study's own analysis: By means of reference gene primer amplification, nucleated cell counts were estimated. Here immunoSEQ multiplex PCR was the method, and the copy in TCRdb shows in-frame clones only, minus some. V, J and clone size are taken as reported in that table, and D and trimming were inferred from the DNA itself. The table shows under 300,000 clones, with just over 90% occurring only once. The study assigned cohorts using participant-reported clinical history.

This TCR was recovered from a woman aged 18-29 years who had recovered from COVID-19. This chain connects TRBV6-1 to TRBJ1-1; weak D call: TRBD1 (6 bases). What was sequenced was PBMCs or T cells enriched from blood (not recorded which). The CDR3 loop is CASSEQVGGGGTEAFF. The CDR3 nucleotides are TGTGCCAGCAGTGAACAGGTGGGAGGGGGAGGCACTGAAGCTTTCTTT.